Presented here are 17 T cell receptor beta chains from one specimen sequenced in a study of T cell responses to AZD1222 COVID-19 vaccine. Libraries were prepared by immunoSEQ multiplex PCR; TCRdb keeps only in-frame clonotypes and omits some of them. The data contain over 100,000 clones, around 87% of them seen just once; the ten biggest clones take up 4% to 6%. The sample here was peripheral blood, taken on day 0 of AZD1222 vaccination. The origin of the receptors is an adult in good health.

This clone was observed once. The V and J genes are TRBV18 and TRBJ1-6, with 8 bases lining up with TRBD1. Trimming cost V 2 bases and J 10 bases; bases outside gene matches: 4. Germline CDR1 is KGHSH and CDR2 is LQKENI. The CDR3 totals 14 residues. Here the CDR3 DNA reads TGTGCCAGCTCACCAGAGACAGGGGCCTCACCCCTCCACTTT. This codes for CASSPETGASPLHF.

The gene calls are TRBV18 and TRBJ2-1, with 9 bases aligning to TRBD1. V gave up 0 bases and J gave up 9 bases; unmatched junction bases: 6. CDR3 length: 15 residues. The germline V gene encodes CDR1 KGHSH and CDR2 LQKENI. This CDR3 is CASSPPKGTGSEQFF. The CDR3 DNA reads TGTGCCAGCTCACCACCGAAAGGGACAGGGAGTGAGCAGTTCTTC.

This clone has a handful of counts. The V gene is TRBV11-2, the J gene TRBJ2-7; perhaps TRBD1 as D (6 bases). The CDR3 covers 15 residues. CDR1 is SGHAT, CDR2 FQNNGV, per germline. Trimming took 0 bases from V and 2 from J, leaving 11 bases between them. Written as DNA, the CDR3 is TGTGCCAGCAGCTTAGAGGGGACATTAGCCTACGAGCAGTACTTC. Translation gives CASSLEGTLAYEQYF.

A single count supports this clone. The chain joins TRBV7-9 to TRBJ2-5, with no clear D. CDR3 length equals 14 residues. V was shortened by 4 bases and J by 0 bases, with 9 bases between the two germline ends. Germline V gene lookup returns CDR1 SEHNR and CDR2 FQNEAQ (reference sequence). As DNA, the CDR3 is TGTGCCAGCAGCTCTCAGGCGTACCAAGAGACCCAGTACTTC. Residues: CASSSQAYQETQYF.

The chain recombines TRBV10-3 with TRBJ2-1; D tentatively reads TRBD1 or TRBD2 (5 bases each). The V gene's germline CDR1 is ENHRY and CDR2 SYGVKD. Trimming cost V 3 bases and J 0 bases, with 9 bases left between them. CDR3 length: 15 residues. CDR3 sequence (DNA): TGTGCCATCAGTGATTCAGGGAGCTCCTACAATGAGCAGTTCTTC. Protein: CAISDSGSSYNEQFF.

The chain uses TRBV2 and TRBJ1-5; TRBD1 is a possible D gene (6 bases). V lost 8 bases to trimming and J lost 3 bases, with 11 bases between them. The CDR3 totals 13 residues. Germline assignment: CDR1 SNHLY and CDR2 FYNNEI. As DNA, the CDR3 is TGTGCCAGCCTAGGACAGTTCAATCAGCCCCAGCATTTT. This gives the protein CASLGQFNQPQHF.

For the CDR3, the DNA is TGTGCCAGCAGCCCACTTGGGGGGAGTTGGTACGAGCAGTACTTC. Translation gives CASSPLGGSWYEQYF. This sequence joins TRBV7-2 and TRBJ2-7; tentatively, D is TRBD2 (6 bases). Looked up from germline, CDR1 is SGHTA and CDR2 is FQGNSA. With 5 bases removed from V and 4 bases from J, the gap between germline ends came to 18 bases. The CDR3 contains 15 residues.

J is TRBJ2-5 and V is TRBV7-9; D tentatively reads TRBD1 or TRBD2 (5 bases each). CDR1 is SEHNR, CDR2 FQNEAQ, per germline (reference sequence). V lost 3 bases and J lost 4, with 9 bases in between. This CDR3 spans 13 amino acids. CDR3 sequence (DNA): TGTGCCAGCAGCTTCCGGGACGGAGAGACCCAGTACTTC. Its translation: CASSFRDGETQYF.

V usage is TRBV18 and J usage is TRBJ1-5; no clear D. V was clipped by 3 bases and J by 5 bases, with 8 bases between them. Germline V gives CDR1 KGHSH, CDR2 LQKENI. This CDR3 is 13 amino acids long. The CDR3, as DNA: TGTGCCAGCTCACCGCAGAGGGATCAGCCCCAGCATTTT. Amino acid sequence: CASSPQRDQPQHF.

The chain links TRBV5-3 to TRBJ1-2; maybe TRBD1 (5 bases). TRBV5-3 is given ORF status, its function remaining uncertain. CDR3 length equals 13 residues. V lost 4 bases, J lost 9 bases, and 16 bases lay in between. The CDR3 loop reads CARSLRFRARYTF. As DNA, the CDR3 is TGTGCCAGAAGCCTGAGGTTCAGGGCCCGCTACACCTTC.

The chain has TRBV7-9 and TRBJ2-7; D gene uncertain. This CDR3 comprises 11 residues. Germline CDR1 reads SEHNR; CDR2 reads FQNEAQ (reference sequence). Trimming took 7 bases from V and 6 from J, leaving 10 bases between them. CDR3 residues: CASTRTGEQYF. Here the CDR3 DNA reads TGTGCCAGCACCAGGACGGGCGAGCAGTACTTC.

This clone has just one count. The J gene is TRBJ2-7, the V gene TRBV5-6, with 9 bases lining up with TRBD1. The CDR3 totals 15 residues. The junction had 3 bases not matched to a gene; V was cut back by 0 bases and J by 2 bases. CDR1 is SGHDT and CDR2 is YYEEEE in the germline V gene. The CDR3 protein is CASSLGTGAAYEQYF. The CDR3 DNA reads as TGTGCCAGCAGCTTGGGGACAGGGGCCGCCTACGAGCAGTACTTC. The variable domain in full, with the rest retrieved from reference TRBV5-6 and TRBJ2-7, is DAGVTQSPTHLIKTRGQQVTLRCSPKSGHDTVSWYQQALGQGPQFIFQYYEEEERQRGNFPDRFSGHQFPNYSSELNVNALLLGDSALYLCASSLGTGAAYEQYFGPGTRLTVT.

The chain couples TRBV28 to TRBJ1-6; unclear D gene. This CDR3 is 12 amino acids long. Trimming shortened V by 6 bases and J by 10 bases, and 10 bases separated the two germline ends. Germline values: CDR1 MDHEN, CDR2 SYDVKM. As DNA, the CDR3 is TGTGCCAGCAGACATTCTAGATCACCCCTCCACTTT. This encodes CASRHSRSPLHF.

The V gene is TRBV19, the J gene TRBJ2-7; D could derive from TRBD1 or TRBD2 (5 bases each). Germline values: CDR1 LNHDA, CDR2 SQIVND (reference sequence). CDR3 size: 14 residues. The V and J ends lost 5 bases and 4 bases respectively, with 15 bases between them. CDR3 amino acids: CASSARDGGYEQYF. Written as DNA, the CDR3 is TGTGCCAGTAGTGCCCGGGACGGCGGATACGAGCAGTACTTC.

The CDR3 region has the DNA TGTGCCACCAGTGAAAAATGGGACACTGAAGCTTTCTTT. This codes for CATSEKWDTEAFF. The chain links TRBV24-1 to TRBJ1-1; D is unclear. Germline loops: CDR1 KGHDR, CDR2 SFDVKD. Trimming left V 4 bases short and J 3 bases short, with 8 bases between. The CDR3 runs to 13 residues.

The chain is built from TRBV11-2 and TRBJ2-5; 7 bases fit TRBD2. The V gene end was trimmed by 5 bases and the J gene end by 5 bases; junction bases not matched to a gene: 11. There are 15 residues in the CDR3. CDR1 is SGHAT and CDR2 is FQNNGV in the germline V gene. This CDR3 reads CASSPKERDRETQYF. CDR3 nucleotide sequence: TGTGCCAGCAGCCCGAAAGAGCGGGATCGGGAGACCCAGTACTTC.

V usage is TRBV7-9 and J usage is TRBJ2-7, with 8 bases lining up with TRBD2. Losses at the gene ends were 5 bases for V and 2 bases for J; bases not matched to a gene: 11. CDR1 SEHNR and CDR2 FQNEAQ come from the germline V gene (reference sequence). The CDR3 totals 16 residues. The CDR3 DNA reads TGTGCCAGCAGCCACCCGAGGCTAGCGGGTGCCTACGAGCAGTACTTC. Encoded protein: CASSHPRLAGAYEQYF.